This T cell receptor (beta chain) was sequenced for a study of control samples from healthy donors and cancer patients. Repertoires were generated with immunoSEQ multiplex PCR, while TCRdb's copy carries only in-frame clones and drops some. Of 70,000 to 85,000 clones in the sample, around 80% were seen once. CDR3 size: 15 residues. The germline V gene has CDR1 ENHRY and CDR2 SYGVKD. V was cut by 3 bases and J by 1 base, with 9 bases left in between. Source material: PBMCs. The gene calls are TRBV10-3 and TRBJ2-2; D is possibly TRBD2 (6 bases). The TCR sequence derives from a man between 60 and 75 years old with head and neck cancer. The CDR3 DNA is TGTGCCATCAGTGAAGTGCGGGAGAACACCGGGGAGCTGTTTTTT. Protein product: CAISEVRENTGELFF.